Listed below are T cell receptor beta chains from one sample, sequenced in a study of shared clonotypes between healthy human individuals. Data came from immunoSEQ multiplex PCR; TCRdb stores just in-frame clones and leaves some out. The repertoire holds about 500,000 clones, with about 74% as singletons. Source material: PBMCs. These receptors all stem from a woman in her forties in good health. Some clones in this sample may be carry-over from other donors' samples. CDR3s include the opening cysteine and the closing phenylalanine or tryptophan. The D gene is left open where the match is weak.

D: TRBD2
V: TRBV9
J: TRBJ2-1
CDR3: CASGLAGYNEQFF

D: -
V: TRBV5-1
J: TRBJ1-1
CDR3: CASSSSSEAFF

D: -
V: TRBV27
J: TRBJ2-3
CDR3: CASRSYRGGNTDTQYF

D: -
V: TRBV7-2
J: TRBJ2-3
CDR3: CASSPRTTDTQYF

D: -
V: TRBV4-2
J: TRBJ1-4
CDR3: CASSQVSGGSYEKLFF

D: -
V: TRBV18
J: TRBJ1-5
CDR3: CASSPGEALQPQHF

D: -
V: TRBV28
J: TRBJ2-1
CDR3: CLACKTNYNEQFF

D: -
V: TRBV5-5
J: -
CDR3: CASSTTDSYEQYF

D: -
V: TRBV19
J: TRBJ2-3
CDR3: CASRPGWNTDTQYF

D: -
V: TRBV5-1
J: TRBJ1-4
CDR3: CASAEGTATNEKLFF

D: TRBD1
V: TRBV28
J: TRBJ1-2
CDR3: CAVHRGNYGYTF

D: -
V: TRBV27
J: TRBJ2-1
CDR3: CASSFTGSAEQFF

D: -
V: TRBV7-2
J: TRBJ2-3
CDR3: CASSLTSWRPDTQYF

D: -
V: TRBV11-2
J: TRBJ2-7
CDR3: CASSFTLSYEQYF

D: -
V: TRBV5-1
J: TRBJ2-3
CDR3: CASSLGQAGDTQYF

D: -
V: TRBV7-3
J: TRBJ2-7
CDR3: CASSPTTYEQYF

D: -
V: TRBV28
J: TRBJ2-1
CDR3: CASSLVPNEQFF

D: TRBD1
V: TRBV29-1
J: TRBJ2-5
CDR3: CSVTDRVNIQETQYF

D: -
V: TRBV21-1
J: TRBJ2-1
CDR3: CASSKKVRHEQFF

D: -
V: TRBV2
J: TRBJ1-2
CDR3: CASKWTWSDGYTF

D: -
V: TRBV28
J: TRBJ1-2
CDR3: CASNSPTRANYGYTF

D: -
V: TRBV2
J: TRBJ2-7
CDR3: CASSVESRGGYEQYF

D: -
V: TRBV28
J: TRBJ1-2
CDR3: CASSPGGLGGGYGYTF

D: -
V: TRBV5-1
J: TRBJ2-7
CDR3: CASSLSGEYYEQYF

D: TRBD1
V: TRBV19
J: TRBJ2-1
CDR3: CASRRDRRYNEQFF